The 30 T cell receptor beta chains in this list originate from one sample, sequenced in a study of technical replicates of blood from several donors. This table comes from immunoSEQ multiplex PCR, and its TCRdb copy is limited to in-frame clones, with some not included. The table shows tens of thousands of clones, with approximately 94% occurring only once. The sequencing sample was made of T cells isolated from PBMCs. These receptors were taken from a human donor in good health.

The chain joins TRBV7-2 to TRBJ2-2, with 7 bases lining up with TRBD2. This CDR3 has 18 residues. Germline loops: CDR1 SGHTA, CDR2 FQGNSA. With 5 bases clipped from V and 3 bases from J, the junction kept 15 bases outside the gene matches. This CDR3 is CASSPLFPGGTYTGELFF. CDR3 nucleotides: TGTGCCAGCAGCCCCTTATTCCCGGGAGGTACCTACACCGGGGAGCTGTTTTTT. The full variable domain, completed using reference TRBV7-2 and TRBJ2-2, is GAGVSQSPSNKVTEKGKDVELRCDPISGHTALYWYRQSLGQGLEFLIYFQGNSAPDKSGLPSDRFSAERTGGSVSTLTIQRTQQEDSAVYLCASSPLFPGGTYTGELFFGEGSRLTVL.

This chain joins TRBV5-6 and TRBJ2-7; TRBD1 is a possible D gene (5 bases). Between the trimmed V and J ends, which lost 7 bases and 4 bases, there was a span of 21 bases. The CDR3 runs 15 residues. From germline, CDR1 is SGHDT and CDR2 YYEEEE. CDR3 DNA: TGTGCCAGCCTTTTGCTGGCTCAGGGTAGGTACGAGCAGTACTTC. This gives the protein CASLLLAQGRYEQYF.

J is TRBJ2-1 and V is TRBV25-1; TRBD2 aligns across 7 bases. The CDR3 spans 17 residues. The V gene end was trimmed by 5 bases and the J gene end by 3 bases; junction bases not matched to a gene: 13. Germline V CDR1 and CDR2: MGHDK, SYGVNS. CDR3: CASSRGEGGGFYNEQFF. CDR3 bases: TGTGCCAGCAGTCGTGGGGAAGGCGGGGGTTTCTACAATGAGCAGTTCTTC.

The CDR3 DNA is TGTGCCAGTAGTTTCAGGGGGGCGGGGTATGAAAAACTGTTTTTT. As protein: CASSFRGAGYEKLFF. The chain carries TRBV19 and TRBJ1-4, with 7 bases aligning to TRBD1. This CDR3 is 15 amino acids long. Germline V gene lookup returns CDR1 LNHDA and CDR2 SQIVND (reference sequence). The ends lost 5 bases at V and 6 bases at J; junction bases unmatched: 9.

The chain couples TRBV4-3 to TRBJ2-7; 8 bases match TRBD2. V lost 1 base and J lost 5; bases outside the gene matches: 13. Per the germline V gene, CDR1 is LGHNA and CDR2 is YSLEER. This CDR3 spans 17 amino acids. The DNA of the CDR3 is TGCGCCAGCAGCCAAGTCCTCCAAGCGGGAGTATTGGACGAGCAGTACTTC. Encoded protein: CASSQVLQAGVLDEQYF.

The gene calls are TRBV4-3 and TRBJ2-2; 7 bases agree with TRBD2. The germline CDR1 and CDR2 sequences are LGHNA and YSLEER. CDR3 length: 17 amino acids. V lost 1 base and J lost 2; bases outside the gene matches: 7. This CDR3 is CASSQVLAGSNTGELFF. The DNA of the CDR3 is TGCGCCAGCAGCCAAGTTTTAGCGGGTTCAAACACCGGGGAGCTGTTTTTT.

The rearrangement links TRBV5-1 to TRBJ2-1; 10 bases line up with TRBD2. Per germline, CDR1 SGHRS and CDR2 YFSETQ. The CDR3 has 18 amino acids. J was trimmed by 1 base and V by 4 bases; bases with no gene match: 11. The CDR3 DNA reads as TGCGCCAGCAGCACTCTAGGCCTAGCGGGGGATTCCTACAATGAGCAGTTCTTC. Its translation is CASSTLGLAGDSYNEQFF. Based on the CDR3 plus reference TRBV5-1 and TRBJ2-1, the full variable domain is KAGVTQTPRYLIKTRGQQVTLSCSPISGHRSVSWYQQTPGQGLQFLFEYFSETQRNKGNFPGRFSGRQFSNSRSEMNVSTLELGDSALYLCASSTLGLAGDSYNEQFFGPGTRLTVL.

The V call is TRBV27, the J call TRBJ2-1, with 7 bases aligning to TRBD1. The CDR3 sequence is 15 residues long. Germline CDR1 MNHEY, CDR2 SMNVEV (reference sequence). Trimming removed 0 bases from V and 8 bases from J; junction bases left unmatched: 7. CDR3: CASSLSGTAFDEQFF. The CDR3 region has the DNA TGTGCCAGCAGTTTATCCGGGACAGCCTTCGATGAGCAGTTCTTC.

The chain joins TRBV4-2 to TRBJ2-7; D is unclear. The CDR3 has 13 residues. CDR1 is LGHNA and CDR2 is YNFKEQ in the germline V gene. The V end was cut by 0 bases, the J end by 3 bases, with 6 bases between. Written as DNA, the CDR3 is TGTGCCAGCAGCCAAGATCCCCGCTACGAGCAGTACTTC. As protein: CASSQDPRYEQYF.

This chain joins TRBV14 and TRBJ1-1; D is uncertain. Trimming shortened V by 0 bases and J by 0 bases, and 14 bases separated the two germline ends. The CDR3 extends over 17 amino acids. CDR1 SGHDN and CDR2 FVKESK come from the germline V gene. The CDR3 DNA reads as TGTGCCAGCAGCCAAGATATAGGATATGGGCTGAACACTGAAGCTTTCTTT. Its protein product is CASSQDIGYGLNTEAFF.

The V and J genes are TRBV5-6 and TRBJ2-7; tentatively, D is TRBD1 (5 bases). Germline V gene data show CDR1 as SGHDT and CDR2 as YYEEEE. The CDR3 has 14 amino acids. Trimming removed 1 base at V and 2 bases at J, with 10 bases between. The CDR3 sequence: CASSLFDSAYEQYF. The CDR3 nucleotides read TGTGCCAGCAGCTTGTTCGACAGCGCCTACGAGCAGTACTTC.

The V call is TRBV7-9, the J call TRBJ2-1; 8 nucleotides line up with TRBD2. The CDR3 length is 13 residues. V shed 3 bases, J shed 9 bases, and the junction held 4 bases outside the gene matches. Germline V CDR1 and CDR2: SEHNR, FQNEAQ (reference sequence). For the CDR3, the DNA is TGTGCCAGCAGCTTCACAAGCGGGAGTGAGCAGTTCTTC. It codes for CASSFTSGSEQFF.

The chain joins TRBV19 to TRBJ2-1; no clear D gene. The V end lost 2 bases, the J end lost 0 bases, and 5 bases lay between the germline ends. The CDR3 spans 14 residues. Germline CDR1 reads LNHDA; CDR2 reads SQIVND (reference sequence). CDR3 amino acids: CASSISSSYNEQFF. DNA for the CDR3: TGTGCCAGTAGTATATCTAGCTCCTACAATGAGCAGTTCTTC.

The V and J genes are TRBV2 and TRBJ2-7; 12 bases align to TRBD2. Unmatched junction bases numbered 1, after V lost 4 bases and J lost 3 bases. Germline loops: CDR1 SNHLY, CDR2 FYNNEI. There are 14 residues in the CDR3. The CDR3 nucleotides read TGTGCCAGCAGTGTGACTAGCGGGAGCTACGAGCAGTACTTC. As protein: CASSVTSGSYEQYF.

The chain's CDR3 is CATSRDQQSYEQYF. The CDR3 nucleotides are TGTGCCACCAGCAGAGATCAACAGTCCTACGAGCAGTACTTC. The gene calls are TRBV15 and TRBJ2-7; D is ambiguous. The CDR3 has 14 residues. Per the germline V gene, CDR1 is LNHNV and CDR2 is YYDKDF (reference sequence). V lost 0 bases to trimming and J lost 1 base, with 7 bases between them.

This clone was detected only once. The CDR3 DNA sequence: TGTGCCAGCAGCTTAACCGCTAGCGGCTACGAGCAGTACTTC. It specifies CASSLTASGYEQYF. The genes are TRBV7-3 and TRBJ2-7; 7 bases agree with TRBD2. The V gene end was trimmed by 0 bases and the J gene end by 3 bases; junction bases not matched to a gene: 2. CDR1 SGHTA and CDR2 FQGTGA come from the germline V gene. This CDR3 is built from 14 residues.

The CDR3 is CSVESLGQLTAFF. The CDR3 DNA follows: TGCAGCGTTGAGAGTCTAGGACAGTTAACAGCTTTCTTT. The V call is TRBV29-1, the J call TRBJ1-1, with D perhaps TRBD1 (6 bases). Deletions cut 3 bases from V and 10 bases from J, with 18 bases between. CDR1 and CDR2 from the germline V gene are SQVTM and ANQGSEA. This CDR3 is 13 amino acids long.

The rearrangement links TRBV10-2 to TRBJ1-1; the D gene is possibly TRBD1 (6 bases). Germline assignment: CDR1 WSHSY and CDR2 SAAADI. This CDR3 has 15 amino acids. V lost 3 bases to trimming and J lost 1 base, with 12 bases between them. This CDR3 is CASSDLGTRNTEAFF. The CDR3 coding sequence is TGCGCCAGCAGTGATCTCGGGACAAGGAACACTGAAGCTTTCTTT.

The V gene is TRBV7-9, the J gene TRBJ2-7; 7 bases agree with TRBD1. This CDR3 has 14 amino acids. V lost 1 base and J lost 6; bases outside the gene matches: 6. Per the germline V gene, CDR1 is SEHNR and CDR2 is FQNEAQ (reference sequence). CDR3 bases: TGTGCCAGCAGCTTAGGGACAGGTCGGGTCGAGCAGTACTTC. This codes for CASSLGTGRVEQYF.

Details on this clone: An end of the junction does not agree with germline; a read error may underlie this. J is TRBJ2-3 and V is TRBV14, with a weak D call TRBD2 (5 bases). This CDR3 spans 14 amino acids. The germline V gene has CDR1 SGHDN and CDR2 FVKESK. CDR3 sequence (DNA): TGTGCCAGCAGTCAAGTTAGCGGCACAGATACGCAGTATTTT. It encodes CASSQVSGTDTQYF.

The chain uses TRBV29-1 and TRBJ2-2; 9 bases are a match to TRBD1. The CDR3 has 12 amino acids. Unmatched junction bases numbered 3, after V lost 5 bases and J lost 8 bases. CDR1 is SQVTM, CDR2 ANQGSEA, per germline. CDR3 nucleotide sequence: TGCAGCGTTCGACAGGGGGAAGGGGAGCTGTTTTTT. Encoded protein: CSVRQGEGELFF.

The chain couples TRBV5-4 to TRBJ1-1; D unresolved. V was clipped by 4 bases and J by 0 bases, with 13 bases between them. The CDR3 sequence is 15 residues long. Germline CDR1 reads SGHNT; CDR2 reads YYREEE (reference sequence). In DNA, the CDR3 is TGTGCCAGCAGCCCAGGCGAACTGATGAACACTGAAGCTTTCTTT. It translates to CASSPGELMNTEAFF.

The chain links TRBV6-6 to TRBJ2-1; 8 bases agree with TRBD2. Germline V gene sequence: CDR1 MNHNY, CDR2 SVGAGI (reference sequence). This CDR3 is 15 amino acids long. Trimming cost V 1 base and J 5 bases; bases outside gene matches: 4. The CDR3 sequence is CASSYWLAGDNEQFF. CDR3 nucleotide sequence: TGTGCCAGCAGTTACTGGCTAGCGGGTGACAATGAGCAGTTCTTC.

V is TRBV5-1 and J is TRBJ2-1; weak D call: TRBD1 (6 bases). Germline V gene sequence: CDR1 SGHRS, CDR2 YFSETQ. Trimming cost V 2 bases and J 7 bases, with 7 bases left between them. This CDR3 has 12 amino acids. Here the CDR3 DNA reads TGCGCCAGCAGCTTACAGGGAAATGAGCAGTTCTTC. Encoded protein: CASSLQGNEQFF.

The chain has TRBV19 and TRBJ2-2; D might be TRBD2 (6 bases). Trimming pared 4 bases from V and 7 bases from J, leaving 7 bases between. CDR3 length equals 12 residues. Germline CDR1 reads LNHDA; CDR2 reads SQIVND (reference sequence). Here the CDR3 DNA reads TGTGCCAGTAGTAGCGGGGTCGGGGAGCTGTTTTTT. Its translation is CASSSGVGELFF.

The chain couples TRBV5-4 to TRBJ1-4; D might be TRBD1 (5 bases). The CDR3 runs to 18 residues. V was trimmed by 3 bases and J by 7 bases, leaving 25 bases between them. The germline V gene encodes CDR1 SGHNT and CDR2 YYREEE (reference sequence). The CDR3 region is CASSWGGGQQLYIEKLFF. CDR3 DNA: TGTGCCAGCAGCTGGGGCGGAGGGCAGCAGCTCTATATTGAAAAACTGTTTTTT.

The V call is TRBV5-1, the J call TRBJ2-7, with D possibly TRBD2 on 7 matching bases. Germline V gene data show CDR1 as SGHRS and CDR2 as YFSETQ. This CDR3 has 15 amino acids. Deletions cut 7 bases from V and 0 bases from J, with 17 bases between. The CDR3 region has the DNA TGCGCCAGCTCTCGGGGGGCAGCCCCCTCCTACGAGCAGTACTTC. This encodes CASSRGAAPSYEQYF.

The chain recombines TRBV6-1 with TRBJ1-4; D is unclear. The V gene's germline CDR1 is MNHNS and CDR2 SASEGT. The CDR3 loop spans 13 amino acids. V was cut by 1 base and J by 11 bases, with 11 bases left in between. CDR3 loop: CASSEGSLRKLFF. For the CDR3, the DNA is TGTGCCAGCAGTGAAGGCAGCTTGCGGAAACTGTTTTTT.

CDR3 loop: CASSLARPGGGYTF. CDR3 nucleotides: TGTGCCAGCAGCTTAGCTCGGCCAGGGGGTGGCTACACCTTC. J is TRBJ1-2 and V is TRBV7-9, with 7 bases matching TRBD1. Germline lookup yields CDR1 SEHNR and CDR2 FQNEAQ (reference sequence). The J segment lost 7 bases and the V segment lost 0 bases, leaving 5 bases of the junction unmatched. The CDR3 spans 14 residues.

There are a few counts of this clone. CDR3 region: CASSPDPRLEQYF. CDR3 sequence (DNA): TGTGCCAGCAGTCCCGACCCCAGGCTAGAGCAGTACTTC. This rearrangement joins TRBV6-6 to TRBJ2-7; D gene ambiguous. Germline V lookup: CDR1 MNHNY, CDR2 SVGAGI (reference sequence). Trimming shortened V by 5 bases and J by 7 bases, and 15 bases separated the two germline ends. This CDR3 spans 13 amino acids.